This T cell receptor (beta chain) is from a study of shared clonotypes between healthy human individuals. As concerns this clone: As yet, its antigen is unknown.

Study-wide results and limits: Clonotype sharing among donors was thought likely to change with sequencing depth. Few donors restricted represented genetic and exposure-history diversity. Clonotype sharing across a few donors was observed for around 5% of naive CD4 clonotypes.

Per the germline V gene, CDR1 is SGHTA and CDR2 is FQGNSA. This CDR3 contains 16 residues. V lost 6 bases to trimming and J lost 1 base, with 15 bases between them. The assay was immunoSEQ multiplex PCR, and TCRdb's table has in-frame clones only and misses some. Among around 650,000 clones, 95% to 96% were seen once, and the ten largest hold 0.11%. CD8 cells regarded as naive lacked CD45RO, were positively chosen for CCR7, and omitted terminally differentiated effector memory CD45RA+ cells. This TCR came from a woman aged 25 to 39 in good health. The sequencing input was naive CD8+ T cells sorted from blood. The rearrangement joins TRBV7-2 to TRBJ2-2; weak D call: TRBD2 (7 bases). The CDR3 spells CASRSTGRVNTGELFF. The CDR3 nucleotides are TGTGCCAGCAGATCCACAGGGAGGGTGAACACCGGGGAGCTGTTTTTT.